The T cell receptor beta chain under discussion was sequenced for a study of blood T cell repertoires in COVID-19. The wider study: T cells, B-cell-depleted T cells, or PBMCs supplied cDNA or gDNA.

Assay: immunoSEQ multiplex PCR; the TCRdb copy retains only in-frame clones and omits some. The sample contains about 260,000 clones, about nine tenths of which appear only once. The CDR3 runs to 15 residues. V lost 6 bases, J lost 7 bases, and 9 bases stayed unmatched. The germline gives CDR1 MNHEY, CDR2 SVGAGI. The chain combines TRBV6-5 with TRBJ1-6, with 7 bases identical to TRBD1. The sample consisted of peripheral blood. The clonotype originates from a middle-aged woman with acute or convalescent COVID-19. CDR3: CASRFDRVANSPLHF. For the CDR3, the DNA is TGTGCCAGCAGGTTCGACAGGGTAGCAAATTCACCCCTCCACTTT.